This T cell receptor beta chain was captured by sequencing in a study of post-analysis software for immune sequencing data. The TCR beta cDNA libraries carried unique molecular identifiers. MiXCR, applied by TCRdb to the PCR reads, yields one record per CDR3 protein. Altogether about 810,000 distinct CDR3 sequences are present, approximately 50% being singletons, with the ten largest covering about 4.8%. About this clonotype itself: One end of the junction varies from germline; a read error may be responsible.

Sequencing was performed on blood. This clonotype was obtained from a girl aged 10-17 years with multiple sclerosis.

CDR3 coding DNA: TGCAGCGTTACAACAAGATCACGCTACAATGAGCAGGTCTTC. Encoded protein: CSVTTRSRYNEQVF. The V and J genes are TRBV29-1 and TRBJ2-1; D gene uncertain. This CDR3 spans 14 amino acids. Germline CDR1 and CDR2: SQVTM and ANQGSEA.